This entry lists 2 T cell receptor beta chains sequenced from one sample in a study of Ad26.COV2.S vaccination and SARS-CoV-2 variants. Method: immunoSEQ multiplex PCR; TCRdb's copy keeps in-frame clones and lacks some. The data contain hundreds of thousands of clones, 80% to 90% of them seen just once; the ten biggest clones take up around 5%. Regarding treatment: 15 to 20 received Ad26.COV2.S at low or high dose, single or two shots; 5 received placebo; per-sample allocation not given. The samples were gathered on day 63 after the first injection of vaccine or placebo. Sample: peripheral blood, taken in a trial of Ad26.COV2.S vaccine versus placebo. These receptors were taken from a person aged 18 to 59 who received the Ad26.COV2.S COVID-19 vaccine or a placebo.

The chain couples TRBV6-5 to TRBJ2-7, with D perhaps matching TRBD2 (6 bases). Trimming stripped 5 bases from V and 1 base from J, with 6 bases between. The CDR3 consists of 12 residues. Germline V gene sequence: CDR1 MNHEY, CDR2 SVGAGI. Written as DNA, the CDR3 is TGTGCCAGCAGTCGGGGGTCCTACGAGCAGTACTTC. It codes for CASSRGSYEQYF.

V and J are TRBV19 and TRBJ2-7, with a tentative D call TRBD1 (6 bases). The CDR3 runs 15 residues. V was pared by 0 bases and J by 5 bases, with 14 bases between. Germline V gene lookup returns CDR1 LNHDA and CDR2 SQIVND (reference sequence). In nucleotides, the CDR3 is TGTGCCAGTAGTATAGATGCAGGGGCGGTTAACGAGCAGTACTTC. This encodes CASSIDAGAVNEQYF. The full variable domain, with the rest looked up from reference TRBV19 and TRBJ2-7, is DGGITQSPKYLFRKEGQNVTLSCEQNLNHDAMYWYRQDPGQGLRLIYYSQIVNDFQKGDIAEGYSVSREKKESFPLTVTSAQKNPTAFYLCASSIDAGAVNEQYFGPGTRLTVT.